The present TCR beta chain was sequenced within a study of shared clonotypes between healthy human individuals. Naive CD8 cells comprised CD45RO-negative, CCR7-positively selected cells, excluding terminally differentiated effector memory CD45RA+ cells. The healthy adult donors were HIV-negative and reported no recent acute infections or vaccinations. Germline CDR1 and CDR2: KGHSH and LQKENI. V lost 5 bases to trimming and J lost 2 bases, with 16 bases between them. The CDR3 covers 16 residues. As to this clone: Its antigen is as yet unknown.

Study-level findings and limits: Naive CD4 clonotypes overlapped across a handful of donors at about 5.2%.

Data came from immunoSEQ multiplex PCR; TCRdb stores just in-frame clones and leaves some out. The sample comprises about 600,000 clones, 95% to 98% of which are singletons, and 0.25% to 0.35% rests with the top ten. The sequenced sample was naive CD8+ T cells sorted from blood. The chain has TRBV18 and TRBJ1-5; D is perhaps TRBD1 (6 bases). The receptor was derived from a man aged 25-40 years in good health. DNA for the CDR3: TGTGCCAGCTCATTCGAGAGGGGGGACGGCAATCAGCCCCAGCATTTT. Protein: CASSFERGDGNQPQHF.